The source of this TCR beta chain is a study of cytomegalovirus exposure and HLA in healthy donors. About this clone: Its cognate antigen is unknown.

Study observations and caveats: Sequencing had likely introduced a cluster of highly shared sequence variants as an artifact. A later analysis showed HLA-associated TCR beta chains outstripping equally common others in clonal expansion. The HLA-A and HLA-B alleles of most subjects were reportedly predicted accurately from TCR beta sequences.

The length of the CDR3 is 14 residues. Deletions cut 1 base from V and 10 bases from J, with 16 bases between. Germline assignment: CDR1 SGHVS and CDR2 FQNEAQ. The PCR ran on 60 Vbeta and 13 Jbeta primers. Some clones are missing from TCRdb's copy, which holds only in-frame ones; the method was immunoSEQ multiplex PCR. This table holds 40,000 or so clones, roughly nine tenths found once. The sample comprised PBMCs. The rearrangement links TRBV7-8 to TRBJ1-1; D may be TRBD1 (5 bases). This receptor was obtained from a woman between 18 and 29 years old in good health and CMV-seronegative. This chain's CDR3 is CASSLELTVWGAFF. The CDR3 DNA is TGTGCCAGCAGCTTAGAGTTGACAGTATGGGGAGCTTTCTTT.